This T cell receptor beta chain was identified in a study of cytomegalovirus exposure and HLA in healthy donors. At the level of the study: Most genotyped donors, roughly 80% of 300 to 400, had Caucasian-associated genetic ancestry.

The J segment lost 5 bases and the V segment lost 0 bases, leaving 14 bases of the junction unmatched. The CDR3 contains 18 residues. Per the germline V gene, CDR1 is SSHAT and CDR2 is FNYEAQ (reference sequence). This PCR relied on a set of 60 Vbeta primers and 13 Jbeta primers. Sequencing was performed with immunoSEQ multiplex PCR; in TCRdb, only in-frame clones are kept and a portion is missing. Of roughly 150,000 clones in the sample, around 85% were seen once. The chain uses TRBV7-7 and TRBJ1-2; 8 bases line up with TRBD1. This clonotype was obtained from a boy aged 2 to 10 in good health and CMV-seronegative. Sequencing was carried out using PBMCs. CDR3 loop: CASSLAQIKTGVGYGYTF. Written as DNA, the CDR3 is TGTGCCAGCAGCTTAGCGCAAATTAAGACAGGGGTAGGTTATGGCTACACCTTC.